These 18 T cell receptor beta chains came from one sample sequenced in a study of OX40 agonist ivuxolimab in advanced cancers. Using immunoSEQ multiplex PCR, the repertoire was profiled, and TCRdb retains in-frame clones only, with some absent. The sample includes 92,000 or so clones, approximately 84% seen only once; the top ten take under 6.5%. Sequenced material: CD4+ or CD8+ T cells sorted from blood, taken in a trial of the OX40 agonist ivuxolimab. The source is an adult with an advanced solid tumor such as melanoma, head and neck, liver or kidney cancer.

CDR3 coding DNA: TGTGCCAGCAGCCACCCGGGCGGGTCTGAGGGCTACACCTTC. Amino acids: CASSHPGGSEGYTF. The V and J genes are TRBV5-4 and TRBJ1-2; D not resolved. Trimming cost V 4 bases and J 8 bases, with 18 bases left between them. The CDR3 contains 14 residues. Germline V gives CDR1 SGHNT, CDR2 YYREEE (reference sequence).

The V and J genes are TRBV19 and TRBJ2-7, with D perhaps assigned TRBD1 or TRBD2 (5 bases each). V was trimmed by 6 bases and J by 2 bases, leaving 14 bases between them. Germline V gene lookup returns CDR1 LNHDA and CDR2 SQIVND (reference sequence). The CDR3 has 14 residues. Written as DNA, the CDR3 is TGTGCCAGTAGCTTCGGGACGGGACCCTACGAGCAGTACTTC. Translated: CASSFGTGPYEQYF.

This chain joins TRBV18 and TRBJ1-1; tentatively, D is TRBD1 (5 bases). V lost 0 bases and J 5 bases, leaving 13 bases between the germline ends. Germline V CDR1 and CDR2: KGHSH, LQKENI. The CDR3 is 15 amino acids. The CDR3 DNA reads TGTGCCAGCTCACCACCTCAGGGCTTGAGGACTGAAGCTTTCTTT. Protein: CASSPPQGLRTEAFF.

This sequence joins TRBV5-1 and TRBJ2-2; D gene uncertain. Germline values: CDR1 SGHRS, CDR2 YFSETQ. V dropped 2 bases and J dropped 6 bases, with 5 bases sitting between them. The length of the CDR3 is 12 residues. The chain's CDR3 is CASSFTSGELFF. In nucleotides, the CDR3 is TGCGCCAGCAGCTTTACTTCCGGGGAGCTGTTTTTT.

The chain is built from TRBV2 and TRBJ2-2, with TRBD2 matching over 7 bases. CDR1 is SNHLY, CDR2 FYNNEI, per germline. Losses at the gene ends were 4 bases for V and 5 bases for J; bases not matched to a gene: 4. This CDR3 is 14 amino acids long. The CDR3 sequence is CASSAQRGTGELFF. CDR3 DNA sequence: TGTGCCAGCAGTGCTCAGCGGGGAACCGGGGAGCTGTTTTTT. Based on the CDR3 plus reference TRBV2 and TRBJ2-2, the full variable domain is EPEVTQTPSHQVTQMGQEVILRCVPISNHLYFYWYRQILGQKVEFLVSFYNNEISEKSEIFDDQFSVERPDGSNFTLKIRSTKLEDSAMYFCASSAQRGTGELFFGEGSRLTVL.

The rearrangement uses TRBV12-5 and TRBJ1-1, with D maybe TRBD1 (5 bases). Germline V gene data show CDR1 as LGHNT and CDR2 as FRNRAP. CDR3 length equals 13 residues. V was pared by 0 bases and J by 10 bases, with 12 bases between. The CDR3 coding sequence is TGTGCTAGTGGTTTGGTACGGGAAGGGACAGCTTTCTTT. Residues: CASGLVREGTAFF. Filled out from reference TRBV12-5 and TRBJ1-1, the complete variable domain reads DARVTQTPRHKVTEMGQEVTMRCQPILGHNTVFWYRQTMMQGLELLAYFRNRAPLDDSGMPKDRFSAEMPDATLATLKIQPSEPRDSAVYFCASGLVREGTAFFGQGTRLTVV.

The chain links TRBV7-9 to TRBJ2-3; 9 bases line up with TRBD1. The length of the CDR3 is 15 residues. With 4 bases clipped from V and 2 bases from J, the junction kept 4 bases outside the gene matches. Germline V lookup: CDR1 SEHNR, CDR2 FQNEAQ (reference sequence). This chain's CDR3 is CASSSGTGITDTQYF. CDR3 bases: TGTGCCAGCAGCTCGGGGACAGGGATCACAGATACGCAGTATTTT.

This clone turned up a few times. The chain has TRBV5-4 and TRBJ2-2; possibly TRBD1 for D (5 bases). Trimming shortened V by 0 bases and J by 4 bases, and 10 bases separated the two germline ends. This CDR3 spans 15 amino acids. From germline, CDR1 is SGHNT and CDR2 YYREEE (reference sequence). The CDR3 DNA reads TGTGCCAGCAGCTTGGAGGGGCGCGGCACCGGGGAGCTGTTTTTT. Residues: CASSLEGRGTGELFF.

This rearrangement joins TRBV5-1 to TRBJ2-3; 7 bases fit TRBD2. Germline V gene sequence: CDR1 SGHRS, CDR2 YFSETQ. Trimming removed 2 bases from V and 1 base from J; junction bases left unmatched: 4. The CDR3 has 15 amino acids. The CDR3: CASSFGGGGTDTQYF. The CDR3 nucleotides are TGCGCCAGCAGCTTTGGCGGGGGTGGCACAGATACGCAGTATTTT.

V and J are TRBV18 and TRBJ2-3; 10 nucleotides align to TRBD2. V lost 0 bases to trimming and J lost 3 bases; unmatched junction nucleotides: 3. Germline CDR1 and CDR2: KGHSH and LQKENI. The CDR3 has 16 amino acids. For the CDR3, the DNA is TGTGCCAGCTCACCACCAGCTAGCGGGAGAACAGATACGCAGTATTTT. It is translated as CASSPPASGRTDTQYF.

This clone was recorded only once. The chain uses TRBV5-6 and TRBJ2-7; D remains unclear. Germline assignment: CDR1 SGHDT and CDR2 YYEEEE. The ends were cut back, 4 bases at V and 6 bases at J, with 17 bases in the middle. The CDR3 is 14 residues long. The CDR3 DNA follows: TGTGCCAGCAGCCTGCGACACCACTGGGGCGAGCAGTACTTC. The encoded protein is CASSLRHHWGEQYF.

The chain joins TRBV10-2 to TRBJ2-2, with D possibly being TRBD2 (7 bases). Looked up from germline, CDR1 is WSHSY and CDR2 is SAAADI. This CDR3 has 15 amino acids. The V gene lost 5 bases and the J gene lost 7 bases, with 17 bases spanning the gap. The CDR3 sequence is CASSPLGGGSGELFF. For the CDR3, the DNA is TGCGCCAGCAGTCCACTAGGGGGGGGAAGCGGGGAGCTGTTTTTT.

This clone came up a few times. The V call is TRBV10-1, the J call TRBJ1-5; D gene uncertain. Looked up from germline, CDR1 is WNHNN and CDR2 is SYGVQD (reference sequence). Trimming removed 6 bases at V and 3 bases at J, with 12 bases between. The CDR3 runs 14 residues. CDR3 region: CASSRDGVNQPQHF. CDR3 in DNA: TGCGCCAGCAGCCGCGACGGCGTCAATCAGCCCCAGCATTTT.

This clone has a single count. The V call is TRBV19, the J call TRBJ2-1, with TRBD1 matching 9 bases. V was clipped by 1 base and J by 6 bases; unmatched bases: 1. The CDR3 has 14 amino acids. In germline, CDR1 is LNHDA, CDR2 SQIVND (reference sequence). The DNA for the CDR3 is TGTGCCAGTAGTATAGCGACAGGGGGCAATGAGCAGTTCTTC. Protein product: CASSIATGGNEQFF.

The chain couples TRBV5-3 to TRBJ1-6, with D perhaps matching TRBD1 (6 bases). TRBV5-3 is known as an ORF, though its function is uncertain. This CDR3 contains 17 residues. Between the trimmed V and J ends, which lost 0 bases and 7 bases, there was a span of 17 bases. The CDR3 bases are TGTGCCAGAAGCTTGGAATCCGAGGGGGTGTTGAATTCACCCCTCCACTTT. The encoded protein is CARSLESEGVLNSPLHF.

CDR3 in amino acids: CASSQDWGREPPYGYTF. CDR3 coding DNA: TGCGCCAGCAGCCAAGATTGGGGACGAGAGCCACCTTATGGCTACACCTTC. This sequence joins TRBV4-3 and TRBJ1-2, with a tentative D call TRBD1 (5 bases). Germline lookup yields CDR1 LGHNA and CDR2 YSLEER. The V and J ends lost 0 bases and 5 bases respectively, with 19 bases between them. This CDR3 region has 17 residues.

A word on this clone: One junction end disagrees with the germline gene, perhaps due to a read error. This chain connects TRBV6-6 to TRBJ1-4; a possible D gene is TRBD1 (6 bases). The CDR3 extends over 12 amino acids. Germline CDR1 reads MNHNY; CDR2 reads SVGAGI (reference sequence). The CDR3 region has the DNA TGTGCCAGCAGTTCGGGCAGGGGAAAAACTGTTTTT. Residues: CASSSGRGKTVF.

The V gene is TRBV7-9, the J gene TRBJ2-7, with a tentative D call TRBD1 (6 bases). Deletions cut 1 base from V and 2 bases from J, with 18 bases between. The CDR3 extends over 17 amino acids. Germline V gene lookup returns CDR1 SEHNR and CDR2 FQNEAQ (reference sequence). The CDR3 protein is CASSLGVGGRVPYEQYF. CDR3 bases: TGTGCCAGCAGCTTAGGAGTTGGGGGCAGGGTCCCCTACGAGCAGTACTTC. The whole variable domain, filled in from reference TRBV7-9 and TRBJ2-7, reads DTGVSQNPRHKITKRGQNVTFRCDPISEHNRLYWYRQTLGQGPEFLTYFQNEAQLEKSRLLSDRFSAERPKGSFSTLEIQRTEQGDSAMYLCASSLGVGGRVPYEQYFGPGTRLTVT.